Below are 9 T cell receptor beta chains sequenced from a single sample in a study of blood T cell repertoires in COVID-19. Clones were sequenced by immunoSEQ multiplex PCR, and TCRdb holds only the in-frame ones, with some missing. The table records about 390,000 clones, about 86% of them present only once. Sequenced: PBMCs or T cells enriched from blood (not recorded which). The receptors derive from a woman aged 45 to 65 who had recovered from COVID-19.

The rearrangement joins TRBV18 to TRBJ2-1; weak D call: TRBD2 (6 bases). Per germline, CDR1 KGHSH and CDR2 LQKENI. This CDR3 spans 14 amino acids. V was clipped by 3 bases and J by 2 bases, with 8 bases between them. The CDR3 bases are TGTGCCAGCTCACCCCCGGGGGCCTACAATGAGCAGTTCTTC. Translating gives CASSPPGAYNEQFF.

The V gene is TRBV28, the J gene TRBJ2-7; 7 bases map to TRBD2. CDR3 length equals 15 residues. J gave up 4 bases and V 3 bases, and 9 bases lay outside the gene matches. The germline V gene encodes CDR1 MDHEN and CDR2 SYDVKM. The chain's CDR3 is CASSFVPGGGYEQYF. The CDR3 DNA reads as TGTGCCAGCAGTTTCGTTCCGGGGGGTGGTTACGAGCAGTACTTC.

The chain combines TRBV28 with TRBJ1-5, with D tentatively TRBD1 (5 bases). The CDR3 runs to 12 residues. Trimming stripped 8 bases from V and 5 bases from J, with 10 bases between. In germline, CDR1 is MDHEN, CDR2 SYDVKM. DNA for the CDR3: TGTGCCAGCTCGCGGGGCTATCAGCCCCAGCATTTT. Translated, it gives CASSRGYQPQHF. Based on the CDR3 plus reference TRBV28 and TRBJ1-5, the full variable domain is DVKVTQSSRYLVKRTGEKVFLECVQDMDHENMFWYRQDPGLGLRLIYFSYDVKMKEKGDIPEGYSVSREKKERFSLILESASTNQTSMYLCASSRGYQPQHFGDGTRLSIL.

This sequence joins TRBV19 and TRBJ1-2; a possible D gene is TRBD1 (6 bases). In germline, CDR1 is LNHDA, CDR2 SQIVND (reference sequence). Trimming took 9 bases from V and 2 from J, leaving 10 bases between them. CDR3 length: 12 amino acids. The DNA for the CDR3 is TGTGCCAGCACAACAGGGAACTATGGCTACACCTTC. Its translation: CASTTGNYGYTF.

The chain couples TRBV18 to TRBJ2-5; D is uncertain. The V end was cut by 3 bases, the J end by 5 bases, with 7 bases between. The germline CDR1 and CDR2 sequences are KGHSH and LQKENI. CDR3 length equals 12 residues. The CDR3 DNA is TGTGCCAGCTCACCCGGTATTGAGACCCAGTACTTC. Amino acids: CASSPGIETQYF.

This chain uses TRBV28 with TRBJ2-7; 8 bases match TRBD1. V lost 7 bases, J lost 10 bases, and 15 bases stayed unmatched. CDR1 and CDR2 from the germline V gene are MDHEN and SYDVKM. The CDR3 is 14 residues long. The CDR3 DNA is TGTGCCAGCAATACACCTCCGGGACAGGCATCCCAGTACTTC. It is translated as CASNTPPGQASQYF.

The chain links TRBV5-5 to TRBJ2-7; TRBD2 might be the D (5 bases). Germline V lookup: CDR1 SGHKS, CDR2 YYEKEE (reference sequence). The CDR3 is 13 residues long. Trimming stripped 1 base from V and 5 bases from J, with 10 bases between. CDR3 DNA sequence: TGTGCCAGCAGCTTGCTACCTAGCCACGAGCAGTACTTC. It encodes CASSLLPSHEQYF.

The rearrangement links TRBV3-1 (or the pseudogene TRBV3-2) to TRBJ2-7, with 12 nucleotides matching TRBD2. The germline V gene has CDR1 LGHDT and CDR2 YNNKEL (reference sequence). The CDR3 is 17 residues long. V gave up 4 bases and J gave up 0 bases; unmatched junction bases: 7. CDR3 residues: CASSLTSGGLNSYEQYF. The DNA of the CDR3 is TGTGCCAGCAGCCTTACTAGCGGGGGGCTTAACTCCTACGAGCAGTACTTC.

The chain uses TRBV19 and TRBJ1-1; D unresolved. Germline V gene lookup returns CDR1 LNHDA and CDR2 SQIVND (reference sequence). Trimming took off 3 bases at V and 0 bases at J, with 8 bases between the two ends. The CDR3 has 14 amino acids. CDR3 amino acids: CASSIRAMNTEAFF. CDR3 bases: TGTGCCAGTAGTATTCGAGCGATGAACACTGAAGCTTTCTTT.